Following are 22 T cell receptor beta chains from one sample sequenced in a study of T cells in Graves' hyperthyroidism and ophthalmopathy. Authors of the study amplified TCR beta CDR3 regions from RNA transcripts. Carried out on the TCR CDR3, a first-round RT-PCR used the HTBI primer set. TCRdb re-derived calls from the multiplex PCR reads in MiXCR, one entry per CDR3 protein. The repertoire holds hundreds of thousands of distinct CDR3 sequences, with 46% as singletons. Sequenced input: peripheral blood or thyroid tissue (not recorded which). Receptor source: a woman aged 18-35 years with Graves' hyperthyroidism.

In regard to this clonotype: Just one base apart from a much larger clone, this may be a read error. CDR3 nucleotide sequence: TGTGCCAGCAACCAAGATTCGCGGGCAGCTAACTTT. It translates to CASNQDSRAANF. The J gene is TRBJ1-1, the V gene TRBV9; D is undetermined. Germline lookup yields CDR1 SGDLS and CDR2 YYNGEE. The CDR3 has 12 amino acids.

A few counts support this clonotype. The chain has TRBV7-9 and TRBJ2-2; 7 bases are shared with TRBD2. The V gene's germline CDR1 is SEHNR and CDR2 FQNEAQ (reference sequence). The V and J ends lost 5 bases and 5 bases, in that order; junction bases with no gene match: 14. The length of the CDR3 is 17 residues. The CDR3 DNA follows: TGTGCCAGCAGCCAAGGACAAGGGAGGGCAAAGACCGGGGAGCTGTTTTTT. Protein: CASSQGQGRAKTGELFF.

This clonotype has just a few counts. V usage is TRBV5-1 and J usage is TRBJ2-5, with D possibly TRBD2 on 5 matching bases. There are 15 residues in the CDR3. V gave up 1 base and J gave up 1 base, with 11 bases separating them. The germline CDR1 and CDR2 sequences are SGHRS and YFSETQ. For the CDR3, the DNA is TGCGCCAGCAGCTTGATTGAGGGATTCCAAGAGACCCAGTACTTC. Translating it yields CASSLIEGFQETQYF.

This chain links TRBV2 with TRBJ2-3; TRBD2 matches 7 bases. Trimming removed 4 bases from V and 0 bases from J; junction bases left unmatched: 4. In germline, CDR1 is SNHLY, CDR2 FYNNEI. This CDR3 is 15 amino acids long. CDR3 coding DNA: TGTGCCAGCAGTGTACAGCGGGGTAGCACAGATACGCAGTATTTT. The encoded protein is CASSVQRGSTDTQYF.

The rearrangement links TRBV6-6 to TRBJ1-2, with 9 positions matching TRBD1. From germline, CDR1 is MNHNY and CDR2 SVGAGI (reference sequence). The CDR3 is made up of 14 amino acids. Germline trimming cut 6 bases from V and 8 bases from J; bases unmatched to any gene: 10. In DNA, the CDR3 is TGTGCCAGCAGACCCGGGACAGGGCGGGGCGGCTACACCTTC. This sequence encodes CASRPGTGRGGYTF.

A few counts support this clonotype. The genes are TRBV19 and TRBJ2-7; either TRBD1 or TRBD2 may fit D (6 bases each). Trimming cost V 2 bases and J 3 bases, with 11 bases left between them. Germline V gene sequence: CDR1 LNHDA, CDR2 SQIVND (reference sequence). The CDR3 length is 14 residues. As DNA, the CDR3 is TGTGCCAGTAGTATAAGGGGGGAGGTCTACGAGCAGTACTTC. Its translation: CASSIRGEVYEQYF.

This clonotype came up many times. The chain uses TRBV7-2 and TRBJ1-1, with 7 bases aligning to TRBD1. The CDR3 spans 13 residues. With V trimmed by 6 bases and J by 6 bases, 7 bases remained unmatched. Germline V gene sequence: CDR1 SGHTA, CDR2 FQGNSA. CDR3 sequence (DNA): TGTGCCAGCAGTCGAGACAGGGCTGCTGAAGCTTTCTTT. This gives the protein CASSRDRAAEAFF.

CDR3 sequence: CASSVGGLPNYEQYF. CDR3 DNA sequence: TGTGCCAGCAGCGTGGGGGGACTACCTAACTACGAGCAGTACTTC. The chain carries TRBV9 and TRBJ2-7; TRBD2 matches at 7 bases. The junction had 8 bases not matched to a gene; V was cut back by 2 bases and J by 3 bases. CDR1 and CDR2 (germline): SGDLS, YYNGEE. The CDR3 extends over 15 amino acids.

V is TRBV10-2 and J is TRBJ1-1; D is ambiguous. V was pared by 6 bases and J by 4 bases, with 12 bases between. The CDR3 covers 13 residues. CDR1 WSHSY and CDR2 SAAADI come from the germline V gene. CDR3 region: CASSPPRVTEAFF. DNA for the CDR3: TGCGCCAGCAGCCCTCCCCGGGTCACTGAAGCTTTCTTT.

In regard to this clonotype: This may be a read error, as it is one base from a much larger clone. CDR3 protein: CAVREGTVYGYTF. In DNA, the CDR3 is TGTGCCGTCAGGGAGGGGACGGTCTATGGCTACACCTTC. The chain carries TRBV10-3 and TRBJ1-2; D is possibly TRBD1 (5 bases). Germline lookup yields CDR1 ENHRY and CDR2 SYGVKD. This CDR3 is built from 13 residues.

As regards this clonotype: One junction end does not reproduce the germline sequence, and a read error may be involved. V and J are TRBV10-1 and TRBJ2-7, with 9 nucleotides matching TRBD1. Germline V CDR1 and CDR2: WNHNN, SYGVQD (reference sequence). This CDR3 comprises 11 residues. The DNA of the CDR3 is TGTGCCAGCAGACGGGACAGGGATCAGTACTTC. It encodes CASRRDRDQYF.

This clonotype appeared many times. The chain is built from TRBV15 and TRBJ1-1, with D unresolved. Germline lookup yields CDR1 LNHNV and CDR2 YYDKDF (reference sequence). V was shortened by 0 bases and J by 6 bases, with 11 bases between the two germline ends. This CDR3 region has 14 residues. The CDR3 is CATSRDGVAPEAFF. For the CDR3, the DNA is TGTGCCACCAGCAGAGACGGGGTGGCACCTGAAGCTTTCTTT. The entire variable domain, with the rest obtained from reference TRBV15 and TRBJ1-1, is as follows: DAMVIQNPRYQVTQFGKPVTLSCSQTLNHNVMYWYQQKSSQAPKLLFHYYDKDFNNEADTPDNFQSRRPNTSFCFLDIRSPGLGDTAMYLCATSRDGVAPEAFFGQGTRLTVV.

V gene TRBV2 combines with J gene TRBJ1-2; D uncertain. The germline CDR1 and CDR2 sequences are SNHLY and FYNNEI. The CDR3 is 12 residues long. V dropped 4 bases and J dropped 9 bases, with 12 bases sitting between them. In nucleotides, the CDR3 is TGTGCCAGCAGTGCGCGGGTCGAAAGCTACACCTTC. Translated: CASSARVESYTF.

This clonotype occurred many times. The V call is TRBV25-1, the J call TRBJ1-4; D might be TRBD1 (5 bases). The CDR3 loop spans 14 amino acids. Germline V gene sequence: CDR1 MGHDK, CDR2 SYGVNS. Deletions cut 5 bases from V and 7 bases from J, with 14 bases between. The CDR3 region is CASSTPGGGEKLFF. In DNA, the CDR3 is TGTGCCAGCAGTACCCCGGGGGGAGGTGAAAAACTGTTTTTT. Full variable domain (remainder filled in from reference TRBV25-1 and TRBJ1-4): EADIYQTPRYLVIGTGKKITLECSQTMGHDKMYWYQQDPGMELHLIHYSYGVNSTEKGDLSSESTVSRIRTEHFPLTLESARPSHTSQYLCASSTPGGGEKLFFGSGTQLSVL.

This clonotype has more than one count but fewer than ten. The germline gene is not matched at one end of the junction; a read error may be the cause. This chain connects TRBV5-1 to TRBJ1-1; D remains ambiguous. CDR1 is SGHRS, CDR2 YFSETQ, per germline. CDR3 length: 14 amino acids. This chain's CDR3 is CASSLSSKDTEAFF. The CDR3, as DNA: TGTGCCAGCAGCTTGTCATCTAAGGACACTGAAGCTTTCTTT.

The CDR3 reads CASTKRLAGFYEQYF. The CDR3 DNA reads TGTGCCAGCACCAAAAGACTAGCGGGATTCTACGAGCAGTACTTC. The chain carries TRBV2 and TRBJ2-7, with 11 nucleotides matching TRBD2. This CDR3 comprises 15 residues. The V gene's germline CDR1 is SNHLY and CDR2 FYNNEI. The ends lost 7 bases at V and 3 bases at J; junction bases unmatched: 8.

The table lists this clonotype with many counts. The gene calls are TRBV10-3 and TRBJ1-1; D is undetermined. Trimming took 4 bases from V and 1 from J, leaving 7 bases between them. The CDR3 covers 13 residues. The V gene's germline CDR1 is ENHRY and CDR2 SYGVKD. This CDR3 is CAISGTRNTEAFF. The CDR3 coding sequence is TGTGCCATCAGTGGTACGAGGAACACTGAAGCTTTCTTT.

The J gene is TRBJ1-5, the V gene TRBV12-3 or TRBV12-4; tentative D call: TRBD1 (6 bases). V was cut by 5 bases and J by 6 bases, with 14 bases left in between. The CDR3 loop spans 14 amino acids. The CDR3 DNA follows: TGTGCCAGCAGTCACGACAGGCGAGGTCAGCCCCAGCATTTT. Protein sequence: CASSHDRRGQPQHF.

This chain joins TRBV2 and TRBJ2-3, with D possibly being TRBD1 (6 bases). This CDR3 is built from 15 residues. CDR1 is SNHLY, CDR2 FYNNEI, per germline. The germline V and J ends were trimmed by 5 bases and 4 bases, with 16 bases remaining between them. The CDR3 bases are TGTGCCAGCAGTCAGACAGGTGCGGTCGCAGATACGCAGTATTTT. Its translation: CASSQTGAVADTQYF.

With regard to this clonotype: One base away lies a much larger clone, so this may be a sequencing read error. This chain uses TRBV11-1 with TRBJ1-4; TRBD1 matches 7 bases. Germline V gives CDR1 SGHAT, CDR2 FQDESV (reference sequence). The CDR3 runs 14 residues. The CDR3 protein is CASSQTGKDEKLLF. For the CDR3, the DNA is TGTGCCAGCAGCCAGACAGGGAAGGATGAAAAACTGCTTTTT.

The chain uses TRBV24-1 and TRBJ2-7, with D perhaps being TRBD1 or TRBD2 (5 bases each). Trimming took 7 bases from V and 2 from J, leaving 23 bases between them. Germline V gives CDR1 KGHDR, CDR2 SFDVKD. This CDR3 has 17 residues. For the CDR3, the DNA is TGTGCCACCAGCGCCCAGGGCCGGGACGGACGGGCCTACGAGCAGTACTTC. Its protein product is CATSAQGRDGRAYEQYF.

Here the CDR3 reads CASSWRRGPAGGYTF. In nucleotides, the CDR3 is TGTGCCAGCAGCTGGAGGAGGGGGCCGGCCGGGGGCTACACCTTC. This sequence joins TRBV10-3 and TRBJ1-2; TRBD1 matches 7 bases. The CDR3 is 15 amino acids. Germline CDR1 reads ENHRY; CDR2 reads SYGVKD. Trimming removed 10 bases from V and 8 bases from J; junction bases left unmatched: 19.